The T cell receptor (beta chain) described here comes from a study of blood T cell repertoires in COVID-19. The data were produced by immunoSEQ multiplex PCR, yet TCRdb's version contains in-frame clones alone and is incomplete. The sample lists approximately 72,000 clones; 85% were seen once. Germline CDR1 is SGHDN and CDR2 is FVKESK. Trimming removed 7 bases from V and 4 bases from J; junction bases left unmatched: 9. The length of the CDR3 is 14 residues. The clonotype was recovered from a man in his forties or fifties with acute or convalescent COVID-19. Source material: peripheral blood. The V and J genes are TRBV14 and TRBJ2-5; TRBD2 aligns across 7 bases. This chain's CDR3 is CASNEAGWRETQYF. Written as DNA, the CDR3 is TGTGCCAGCAACGAAGCGGGGTGGCGAGAGACCCAGTACTTC.